The 11 T cell receptor beta chains below all came from one sample that was sequenced in a study of blood T cell repertoires in COVID-19. Some clones are missing from TCRdb's copy, which holds only in-frame ones; the method was immunoSEQ multiplex PCR. The sample has a few hundred thousand clones; around 88% are singletons. The sequenced sample was peripheral blood. Receptors originate from a woman under 40 with COVID-19, enrolled during active disease.

This clone was seen more than once but under ten times. The chain is built from TRBV10-3 and TRBJ1-1; 7 nucleotides match TRBD1. This CDR3 is 13 amino acids long. Germline CDR1 is ENHRY and CDR2 is SYGVKD. V shed 9 bases, J shed 4 bases, and the junction held 8 bases outside the gene matches. The CDR3 sequence is CAMGSGGGTEAFF. The DNA for the CDR3 is TGTGCCATGGGCTCAGGGGGAGGCACTGAAGCTTTCTTT.

The gene calls are TRBV4-1 and TRBJ1-2, with D perhaps matching TRBD1 (5 bases). Deletions cut 0 bases from V and 5 bases from J, with 10 bases between. Germline assignment: CDR1 MGHRA and CDR2 YSYEKL. This CDR3 has 14 residues. CDR3 nucleotide sequence: TGCGCCAGCAGCCAAGATCGGGGGAAGTATGGCTACACCTTC. The encoded protein is CASSQDRGKYGYTF.

This clone was observed a handful of times. The chain combines TRBV18 with TRBJ1-5; D is possibly TRBD1 (5 bases). The germline V and J ends were trimmed by 3 bases and 3 bases, with 9 bases remaining between them. This CDR3 contains 14 residues. The germline gives CDR1 KGHSH, CDR2 LQKENI. In DNA form, the CDR3 reads TGTGCCAGCTCACCGCAGGGCTCCAATCAGCCCCAGCATTTT. This sequence encodes CASSPQGSNQPQHF.

This clone was seen a few times. The chain recombines TRBV29-1 with TRBJ2-3; the match to TRBD2 covers 11 bases. Germline CDR1 SQVTM, CDR2 ANQGSEA. CDR3 length: 14 amino acids. V trimming: 7 bases; J trimming: 4 bases; junction bases outside the gene matches: 7. CDR3 nucleotides: TGCAGCGCATTAGCGGGGGGGCAGGCAGATACGCAGTATTTT. Its protein is CSALAGGQADTQYF.

The V and J genes are TRBV19 and TRBJ2-1; 7 bases are shared with TRBD1. The CDR3 has 15 amino acids. V gave up 7 bases and J gave up 9 bases; unmatched junction bases: 15. Germline V gene data show CDR1 as LNHDA and CDR2 as SQIVND (reference sequence). The CDR3 DNA is TGTGCCAGTACAACCTTCAACAGGGGTCCCCTTGAGCAGTTCTTC. It yields the protein CASTTFNRGPLEQFF.

This clone was seen just once. This chain joins TRBV5-1 and TRBJ1-6, with 7 bases that match TRBD1. With 0 bases clipped from V and 4 bases from J, the junction kept 7 bases outside the gene matches. The V gene's germline CDR1 is SGHRS and CDR2 YFSETQ. This CDR3 has 17 amino acids. The CDR3 coding sequence is TGCGCCAGCAGCTTGGCGTCCGGGACAGCTTATAATTCACCCCTCCACTTT. It yields the protein CASSLASGTAYNSPLHF.

V is TRBV5-1 and J is TRBJ2-1; weak D call: TRBD1 (6 bases). Trimming pared 6 bases from V and 7 bases from J, leaving 14 bases between. Germline CDR1 SGHRS, CDR2 YFSETQ. The CDR3 is 13 residues long. Here the CDR3 DNA reads TGCGCCAGCATGGGGGCAGACAGGAATGAGCAGTTCTTC. Its protein is CASMGADRNEQFF.

The chain has TRBV9 and TRBJ1-1, with a possible D match to TRBD1 (6 bases). This CDR3 region has 14 residues. Per germline, CDR1 SGDLS and CDR2 YYNGEE. Trimming removed 3 bases from V and 4 bases from J, with 13 bases in between. The CDR3 DNA reads TGTGCCAGCAGCGCCCCAACAGGGATCACTGAAGCTTTCTTT. This sequence encodes CASSAPTGITEAFF. Looking up the rest from reference TRBV9 and TRBJ1-1 gives the full variable domain: DSGVTQTPKHLITATGQRVTLRCSPRSGDLSVYWYQQSLDQGLQFLIQYYNGEERAKGNILERFSAQQFPDLHSELNLSSLELGDSALYFCASSAPTGITEAFFGQGTRLTVV.

V gene TRBV28 combines with J gene TRBJ1-1; 7 bases fit TRBD1. The CDR3 length is 15 residues. Germline-derived CDR1 and CDR2 are MDHEN and SYDVKM. Unmatched junction bases numbered 7, after V lost 5 bases and J lost 1 base. The CDR3 protein is CASSPSGQTNTEAFF. The CDR3 nucleotides read TGTGCCAGCAGTCCATCGGGACAGACGAACACTGAAGCTTTCTTT.

This chain joins TRBV28 and TRBJ1-2; 7 nucleotides match TRBD1. Per the germline V gene, CDR1 is MDHEN and CDR2 is SYDVKM. With V trimmed by 5 bases and J by 5 bases, 14 bases remained unmatched. There are 16 residues in the CDR3. CDR3: CASSPIGAGGFYGYTF. Written as DNA, the CDR3 is TGTGCCAGCAGTCCAATAGGGGCAGGGGGATTTTATGGCTACACCTTC.

This clone has a single count. The rearrangement joins TRBV6-5 to TRBJ1-2; 7 bases align to TRBD1. V shed 0 bases and J 7 bases; nucleotides not matched to a gene: 8. Germline V gene lookup returns CDR1 MNHEY and CDR2 SVGAGI. The CDR3 consists of 15 residues. CDR3 DNA sequence: TGTGCCAGCAGTTACTCAAGGGGGCGCCAGTTTGGCTACACCTTC. Its translation is CASSYSRGRQFGYTF.